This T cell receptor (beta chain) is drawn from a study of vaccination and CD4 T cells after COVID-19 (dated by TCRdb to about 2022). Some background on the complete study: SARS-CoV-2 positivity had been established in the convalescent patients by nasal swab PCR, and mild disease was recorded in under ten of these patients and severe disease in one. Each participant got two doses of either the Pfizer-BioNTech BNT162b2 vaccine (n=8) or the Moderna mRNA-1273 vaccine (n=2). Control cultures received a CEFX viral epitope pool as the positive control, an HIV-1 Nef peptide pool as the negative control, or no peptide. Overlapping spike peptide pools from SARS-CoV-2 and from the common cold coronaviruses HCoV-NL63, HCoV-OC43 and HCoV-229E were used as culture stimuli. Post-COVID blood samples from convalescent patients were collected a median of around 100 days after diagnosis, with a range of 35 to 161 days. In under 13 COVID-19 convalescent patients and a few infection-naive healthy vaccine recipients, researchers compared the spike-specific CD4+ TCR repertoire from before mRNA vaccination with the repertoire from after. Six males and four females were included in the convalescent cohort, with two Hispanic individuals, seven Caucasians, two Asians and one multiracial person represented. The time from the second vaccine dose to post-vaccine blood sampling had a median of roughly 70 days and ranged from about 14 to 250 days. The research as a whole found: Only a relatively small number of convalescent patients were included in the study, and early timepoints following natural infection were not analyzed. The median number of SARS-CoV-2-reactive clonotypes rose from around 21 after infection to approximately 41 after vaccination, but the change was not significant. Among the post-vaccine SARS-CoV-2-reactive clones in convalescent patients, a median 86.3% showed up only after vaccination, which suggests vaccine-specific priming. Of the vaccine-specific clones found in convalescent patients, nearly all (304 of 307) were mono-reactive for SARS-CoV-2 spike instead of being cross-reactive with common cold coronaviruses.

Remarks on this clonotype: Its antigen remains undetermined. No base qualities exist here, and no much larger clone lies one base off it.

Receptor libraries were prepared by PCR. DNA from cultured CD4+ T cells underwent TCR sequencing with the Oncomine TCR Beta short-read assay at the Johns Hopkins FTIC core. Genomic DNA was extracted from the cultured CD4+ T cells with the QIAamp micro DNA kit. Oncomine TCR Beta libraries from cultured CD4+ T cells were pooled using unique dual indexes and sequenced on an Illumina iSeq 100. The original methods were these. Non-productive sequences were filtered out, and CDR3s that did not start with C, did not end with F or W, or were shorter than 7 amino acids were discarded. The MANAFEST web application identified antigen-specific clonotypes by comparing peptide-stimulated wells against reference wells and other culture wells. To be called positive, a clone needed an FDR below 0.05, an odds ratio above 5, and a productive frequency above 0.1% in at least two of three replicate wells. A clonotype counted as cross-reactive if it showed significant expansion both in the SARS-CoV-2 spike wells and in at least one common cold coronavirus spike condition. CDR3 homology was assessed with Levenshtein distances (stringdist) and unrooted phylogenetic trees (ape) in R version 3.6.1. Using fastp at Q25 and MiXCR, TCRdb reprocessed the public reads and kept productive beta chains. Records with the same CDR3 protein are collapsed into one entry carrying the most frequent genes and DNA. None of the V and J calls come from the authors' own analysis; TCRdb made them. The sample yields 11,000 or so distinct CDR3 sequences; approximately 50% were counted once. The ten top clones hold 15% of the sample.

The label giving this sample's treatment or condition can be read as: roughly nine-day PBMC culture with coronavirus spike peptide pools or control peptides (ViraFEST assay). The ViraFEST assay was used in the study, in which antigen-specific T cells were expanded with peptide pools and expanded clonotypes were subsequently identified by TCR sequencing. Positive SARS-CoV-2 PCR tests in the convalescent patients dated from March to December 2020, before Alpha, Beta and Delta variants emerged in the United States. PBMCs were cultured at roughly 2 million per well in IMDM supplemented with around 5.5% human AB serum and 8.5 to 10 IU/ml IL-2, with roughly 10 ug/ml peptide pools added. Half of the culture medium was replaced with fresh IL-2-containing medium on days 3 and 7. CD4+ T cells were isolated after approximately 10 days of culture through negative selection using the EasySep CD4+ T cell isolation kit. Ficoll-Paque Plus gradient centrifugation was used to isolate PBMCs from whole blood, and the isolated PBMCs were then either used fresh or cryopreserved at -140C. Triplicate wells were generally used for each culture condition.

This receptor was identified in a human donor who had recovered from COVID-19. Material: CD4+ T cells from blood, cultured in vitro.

The DNA sequence is TGTGCCAGCAGCTTAATCCCCGACACAGATACGCAGTATTTT. It specifies CASSLIPDTDTQYF. The rearrangement combines TRBV7-3 with TRBJ2-3, with the D gene not confidently named. The CDR3 holds 14 amino acids from the cysteine to the phenylalanine. Of the read, only the CDR3 DNA is kept; its 42 bases are in frame from base 1. CDR1 is given as SGHTA and CDR2 as FQGTGA, both from the germline V gene. V and J lose 1 base and 2 bases, and a span of 7 bases separates them.